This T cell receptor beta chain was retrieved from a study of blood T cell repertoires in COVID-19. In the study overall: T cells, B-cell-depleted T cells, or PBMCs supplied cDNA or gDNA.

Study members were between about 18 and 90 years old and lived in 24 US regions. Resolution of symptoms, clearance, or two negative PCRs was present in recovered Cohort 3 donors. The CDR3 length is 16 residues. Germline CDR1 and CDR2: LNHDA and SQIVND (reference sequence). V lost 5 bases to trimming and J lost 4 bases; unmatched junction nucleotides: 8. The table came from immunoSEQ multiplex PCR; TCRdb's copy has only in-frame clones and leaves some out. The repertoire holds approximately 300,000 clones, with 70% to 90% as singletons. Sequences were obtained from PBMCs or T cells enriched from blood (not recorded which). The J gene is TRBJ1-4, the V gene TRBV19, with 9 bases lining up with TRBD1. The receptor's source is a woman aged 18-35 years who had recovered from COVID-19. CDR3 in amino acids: CASSSLTGGHNEKLFF. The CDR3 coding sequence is TGTGCCAGTAGTTCGCTTACAGGGGGCCATAATGAAAAACTGTTTTTT.